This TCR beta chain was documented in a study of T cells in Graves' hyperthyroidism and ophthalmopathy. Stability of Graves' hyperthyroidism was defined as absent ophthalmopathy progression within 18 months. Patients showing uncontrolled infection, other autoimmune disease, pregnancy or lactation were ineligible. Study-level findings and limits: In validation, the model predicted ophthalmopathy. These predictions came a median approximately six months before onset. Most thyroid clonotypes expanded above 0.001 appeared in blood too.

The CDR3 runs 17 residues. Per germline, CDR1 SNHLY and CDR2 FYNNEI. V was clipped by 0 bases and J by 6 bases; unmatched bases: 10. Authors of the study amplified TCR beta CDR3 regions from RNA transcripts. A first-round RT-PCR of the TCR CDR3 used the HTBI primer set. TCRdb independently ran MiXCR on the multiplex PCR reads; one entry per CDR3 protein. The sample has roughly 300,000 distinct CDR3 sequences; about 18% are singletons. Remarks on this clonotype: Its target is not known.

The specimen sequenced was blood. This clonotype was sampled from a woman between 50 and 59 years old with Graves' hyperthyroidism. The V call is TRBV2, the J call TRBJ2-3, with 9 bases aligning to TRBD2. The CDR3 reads CASSEAASGTPFDTQYF. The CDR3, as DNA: TGTGCCAGCAGTGAAGCCGCTAGCGGGACCCCCTTTGATACGCAGTATTTT.